These 12 T cell receptor beta chains were sequenced from one sample in a study of blood T cell repertoires in COVID-19. Method: immunoSEQ multiplex PCR; TCRdb's copy keeps in-frame clones and lacks some. This table has about 160,000 clones, around 87% appearing once. The sequenced material came from PBMCs or T cells enriched from blood (not recorded which). These TCRs come from a woman aged 40 to 50 who had been exposed to COVID-19.

The sample holds one count of this clone. The J gene is TRBJ1-2, the V gene TRBV18; TRBD1 aligns across 7 bases. The germline gives CDR1 KGHSH, CDR2 LQKENI. CDR3 length: 16 amino acids. J was trimmed by 2 bases and V by 0 bases; bases with no gene match: 6. CDR3 residues: CASSPPVDRANYGYTF. In DNA, the CDR3 is TGTGCCAGCTCACCACCTGTAGACAGGGCGAACTATGGCTACACCTTC.

This chain joins TRBV9 and TRBJ2-5; 12 positions agree with TRBD1. The CDR3 runs 17 residues. The germline CDR1 and CDR2 sequences are SGDLS and YYNGEE. Trimming cost V 4 bases and J 5 bases; bases outside gene matches: 12. The CDR3 bases are TGTGCCAGCAGCATGCGCCCGGGACAGGGGGCGCGTGAGACCCAGTACTTC. Its protein product is CASSMRPGQGARETQYF.

The V gene is TRBV6-5, the J gene TRBJ2-7, with D perhaps matching TRBD2 (5 bases). There are 16 residues in the CDR3. Per the germline V gene, CDR1 is MNHEY and CDR2 is SVGAGI. The V end lost 2 bases, the J end lost 6 bases, and 20 bases lay between the germline ends. The DNA of the CDR3 is TGTGCCAGCAGTTACGCGACGACTACCCCTAGGATCGAGCAGTACTTC. Translation gives CASSYATTTPRIEQYF.

This clone was recorded only once. This chain joins TRBV7-2 and TRBJ2-1; TRBD2 aligns across 7 bases. This CDR3 comprises 15 residues. Germline V gene sequence: CDR1 SGHTA, CDR2 FQGNSA. The J segment lost 7 bases and the V segment lost 1 base, leaving 7 bases of the junction unmatched. CDR3 sequence: CASSLVGGSGNEQFF. The CDR3 DNA follows: TGTGCCAGCAGCTTAGTGGGGGGGAGTGGGAATGAGCAGTTCTTC.

V is TRBV6-6 and J is TRBJ2-2; TRBD1 matches 9 bases. The CDR3 is made up of 15 amino acids. In germline, CDR1 is MNHNY, CDR2 SVGAGI (reference sequence). J was trimmed by 0 bases and V by 9 bases; bases with no gene match: 5. Here the CDR3 reads CASRTGATNTGELFF. The CDR3 DNA is TGTGCCAGTAGGACAGGGGCCACGAACACCGGGGAGCTGTTTTTT.

This chain uses TRBV7-2 with TRBJ1-1, with D uncertain. Germline values: CDR1 SGHTA, CDR2 FQGNSA. The CDR3 spans 13 residues. Trimming left V 1 base short and J 1 base short, with 4 bases between. CDR3 residues: CASSLEQNTEAFF. The CDR3 DNA reads as TGTGCCAGCAGCTTAGAACAGAACACTGAAGCTTTCTTT.

This rearrangement joins TRBV30 to TRBJ1-3; no firm D call. V lost 2 bases and J lost 0, with 11 bases in between. Germline CDR1 is GTSNPN and CDR2 is SVGIG (reference sequence). This CDR3 comprises 15 residues. Written as DNA, the CDR3 is TGTGCCTGGAGTCCCCTTTCGAGCTCTGGAAACACCATATATTTT. This gives the protein CAWSPLSSSGNTIYF.

The rearrangement joins TRBV10-3 to TRBJ1-6; weak D call: TRBD1 (6 bases). The length of the CDR3 is 15 residues. The germline V gene has CDR1 ENHRY and CDR2 SYGVKD. Trimming took off 3 bases at V and 7 bases at J, with 13 bases between the two ends. The CDR3 DNA reads as TGTGCCATCAGTGACTCTGGACAGAAAAATTCACCCCTCCACTTT. This gives the protein CAISDSGQKNSPLHF.

The chain uses TRBV6-5 and TRBJ2-7, with TRBD1 matching over 7 bases. CDR3 size: 13 residues. CDR1 and CDR2 (germline): MNHEY, SVGAGI. Trimming cost V 6 bases and J 3 bases; bases outside gene matches: 5. The CDR3 protein is CASSHAGGYEQYF. The CDR3 region has the DNA TGTGCCAGCAGCCACGCAGGGGGCTACGAGCAGTACTTC.

The V and J genes are TRBV5-1 and TRBJ1-1; 7 bases match TRBD1. The CDR3 length is 16 residues. CDR1 SGHRS and CDR2 YFSETQ come from the germline V gene. The V segment lost 4 bases and the J segment 1 base; nucleotides outside the gene matches: 10. The CDR3 bases are TGCGCCAGCAGCCGATTGACAGGGTTGGGGAACACTGAAGCTTTCTTT. This gives the protein CASSRLTGLGNTEAFF.

The chain has TRBV6-2 or TRBV6-3 and TRBJ2-7; 10 bases line up with TRBD2. Germline lookup yields CDR1 MNHEY and CDR2 SVGEGT. The J segment lost 0 bases and the V segment lost 2 bases, leaving 4 bases of the junction unmatched. The CDR3 spans 16 residues. The CDR3 DNA sequence: TGTGCCAGCAGTTACGCCCCTAGCGGGAGCTCCTACGAGCAGTACTTC. This encodes CASSYAPSGSSYEQYF.

The chain joins TRBV6-2 or TRBV6-3 to TRBJ1-2, with 8 bases matching TRBD1. V trimming: 5 bases; J trimming: 6 bases; junction bases outside the gene matches: 2. This CDR3 spans 12 amino acids. Germline CDR1 and CDR2: MNHEY and SVGEGT. CDR3 DNA: TGTGCCAGCAGTGACAGGGGAAATGGCTACACCTTC. Translation gives CASSDRGNGYTF.